What follows describes a single T cell receptor beta chain. This clonotype was detected only a few times. The specificity of this receptor is unknown. No base-level quality is on record; no much larger clone is a single base apart. The record originates from a study of spatial heterogeneity in lung cancer (dated by TCRdb to about 2019). With regard to the full study: Beta-chain transcripts were consistently detected in greater numbers than alpha-chain transcripts, which likely reflected higher beta-chain transcript abundance. In the raw uncorrected reads, each unique combination of TCR and UMI appeared more than ten times on average. TCR alpha and beta repertoires were quantitatively compared across multiple tumor regions, matched nontumor lung and blood in non-small cell lung cancer. The study linked features of the TCR repertoire to counts of nonsynonymous mutations, which were determined by whole-exome sequencing of tumor tissue. At surgery, hundreds of tumor regions, 61 to 75 matched nontumor lung samples and some 54 PBMC samples were TCR-sequenced for both alpha and beta chains.

The paper as a whole reports these results and caveats: Ubiquitous expanded tumor TCRs were found in blood more often at tumor resection than at routine follow-up. Confirming at a functional level the hypothesis that regional TCRs recognize regional mutations was considered to require additional single-cell paired TCR alpha and beta sequencing.

What the time point label conveys for this sample: sample taken at primary tumor resection. For TCR sequencing, whole RNA was extracted from tumor and nontumor lung tissue, or from cryopreserved PBMC samples, and no cell sorting was done. The donors were 70 or so patients from the lung TRACERx cohort who had early-stage, untreated non-small cell lung cancer. Only patients with enough RNA available from two or more tumor regions were chosen for TCR sequencing. Library creation used 5' RACE. Instrument used: NextSeq 500. The TCR library protocol attached a unique molecular identifier to each TCR cDNA molecule to allow correction of PCR and sequencing errors. For the original study's pipeline: TCR identification, UMI-based error correction and CDR3 extraction were all carried out with Decombinator tools. Expanded TCRs were defined as those above a frequency of 2 per 1,000, corresponding to the top 1% of the tumor frequency distribution. Rényi diversity was computed with the R vegan package after subsampling each repertoire 100 times to 5,000 TCRs. To build CDR3 similarity networks, amino acid triplet string-kernel similarity was used, and CDR3s were connected when their pairwise similarity was above 0.82. TCRdb reprocessing: public reads trimmed at Q25 with fastp, clones called with MiXCR, in-frame beta chains kept. One record per CDR3 amino acid sequence lists the most common genes and DNA. The V and J calls and clone size are TCRdb's, not the authors'. This sample comprises tens of thousands of distinct CDR3 sequences, less than 15% of them detected only once. The ten largest clones represent roughly 6.9% of the sample.

The germline ends are 2 bases apart after V is trimmed by 2 bases and J by 4 bases. Taken from cysteine to phenylalanine, the CDR3 has 11 residues. Of the read, only the CDR3 DNA is kept; its 33 bases are in frame from base 1. This chain is built from TRBV12-3 or TRBV12-4 and TRBJ2-5; no D gene call is confident. The sequence derives from a male donor with early-stage non-small cell lung cancer. Sample: PBMCs, taken at surgery. The CDR3 has the sequence CASSLSETQYF. In nucleotide form, the sequence is TGTGCCAGCAGTTTATCAGAGACCCAGTACTTC.